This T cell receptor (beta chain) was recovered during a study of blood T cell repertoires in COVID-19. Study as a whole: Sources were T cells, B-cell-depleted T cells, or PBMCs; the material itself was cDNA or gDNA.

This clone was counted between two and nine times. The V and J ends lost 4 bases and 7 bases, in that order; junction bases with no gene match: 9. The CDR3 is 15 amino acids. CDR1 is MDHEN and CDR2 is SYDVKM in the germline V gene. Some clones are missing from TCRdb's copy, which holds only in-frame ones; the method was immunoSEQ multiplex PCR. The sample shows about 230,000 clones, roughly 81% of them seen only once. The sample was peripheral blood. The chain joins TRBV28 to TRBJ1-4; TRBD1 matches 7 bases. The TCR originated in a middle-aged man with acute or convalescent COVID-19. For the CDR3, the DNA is TGTGCCAGCAGTTCCTCGGGACAGCTGACTGAAAAACTGTTTTTT. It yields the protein CASSSSGQLTEKLFF.